Detailed here is one TCR beta chain. Its specificity is unknown. Samples came from healthy bone marrow donors. This entry comes from a study of cytomegalovirus exposure and HLA in healthy donors. Broader study findings: There were some V segments, including TRBV6-2 and TRBV6-3, excluded as indistinguishable. About 150 TCR beta chains were listed as cytomegalovirus-associated. When analyzed later, a missense DCLRE1C variant was found to be linked to TCR beta V- and J-gene trimming.

The study ran its PCR with 60 Vbeta and 13 Jbeta primers. TCRdb keeps only in-frame clones here, not all; method: immunoSEQ multiplex PCR. The repertoire has fewer than 150,000 clones, 79% of them found once; the top ten carry 6.5% to 8%. CDR1 SEHNR and CDR2 FQNEAQ come from the germline V gene (reference sequence). V trimming: 3 bases; J trimming: 5 bases; junction bases outside the gene matches: 6. There are 15 residues in the CDR3. Sequenced sample: PBMCs. This TCR was recovered from a man aged 35-49 years in good health and CMV-seropositive. The V call is TRBV7-9, the J call TRBJ2-5, with 10 bases that match TRBD1. The CDR3, as DNA: TGTGCCAGCAGCTTGGGACAGGGGATAGCGGAGACCCAGTACTTC. Translation gives CASSLGQGIAETQYF.